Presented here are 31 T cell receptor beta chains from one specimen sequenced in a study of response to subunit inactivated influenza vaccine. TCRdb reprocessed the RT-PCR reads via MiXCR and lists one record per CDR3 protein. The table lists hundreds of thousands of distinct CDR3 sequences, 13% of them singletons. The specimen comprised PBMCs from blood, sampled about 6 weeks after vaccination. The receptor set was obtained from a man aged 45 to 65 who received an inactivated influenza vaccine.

DNA of the CDR3: TGTGCCAGCAGTTTATCGAGGACTAGCGGGAGTAATGAGCAGTTCTTC. Its translation: CASSLSRTSGSNEQFF. The V call is TRBV27, the J call TRBJ2-1, with 13 nucleotides matching TRBD2. The V and J ends lost 0 bases and 7 bases, in that order; junction bases with no gene match: 3. The CDR3 extends over 16 amino acids. Germline CDR1 is MNHEY and CDR2 is SMNVEV (reference sequence).

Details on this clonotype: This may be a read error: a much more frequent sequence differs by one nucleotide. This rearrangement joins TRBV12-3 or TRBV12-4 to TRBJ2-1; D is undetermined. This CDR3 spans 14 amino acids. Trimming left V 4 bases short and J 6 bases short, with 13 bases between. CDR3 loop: CASSSAAFGNEQFF. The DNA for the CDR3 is TGTGCCAGCAGTTCCGCGGCGTTCGGCAATGAGCAGTTCTTC.

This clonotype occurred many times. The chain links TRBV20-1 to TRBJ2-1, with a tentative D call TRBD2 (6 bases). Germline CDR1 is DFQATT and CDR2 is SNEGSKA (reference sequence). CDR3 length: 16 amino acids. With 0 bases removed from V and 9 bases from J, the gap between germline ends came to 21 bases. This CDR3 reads CSARDQFRDSRGEQFF. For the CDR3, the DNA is TGCAGTGCTAGAGATCAGTTCCGGGACTCGCGGGGTGAGCAGTTCTTC.

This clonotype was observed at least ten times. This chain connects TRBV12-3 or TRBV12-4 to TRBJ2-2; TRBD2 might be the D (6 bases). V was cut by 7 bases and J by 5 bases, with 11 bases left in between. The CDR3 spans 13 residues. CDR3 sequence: CASKGTRTGELFF. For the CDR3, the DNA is TGTGCCAGCAAGGGGACTCGGACCGGGGAGCTGTTTTTT.

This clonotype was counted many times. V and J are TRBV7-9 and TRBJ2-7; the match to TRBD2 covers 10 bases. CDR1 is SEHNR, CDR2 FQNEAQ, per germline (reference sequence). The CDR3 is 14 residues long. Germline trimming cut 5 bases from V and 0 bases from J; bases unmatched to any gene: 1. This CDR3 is CASSPSGGSYEQYF. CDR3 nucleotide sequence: TGTGCCAGCAGCCCTAGCGGGGGCTCCTACGAGCAGTACTTC.

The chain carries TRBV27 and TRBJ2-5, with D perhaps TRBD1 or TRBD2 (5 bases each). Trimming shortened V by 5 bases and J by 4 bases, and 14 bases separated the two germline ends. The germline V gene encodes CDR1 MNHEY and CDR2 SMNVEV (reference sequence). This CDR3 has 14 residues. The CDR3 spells CASSRLGPRETQYF. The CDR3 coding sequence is TGTGCCAGCAGTCGTCTGGGACCTCGAGAGACCCAGTACTTC.

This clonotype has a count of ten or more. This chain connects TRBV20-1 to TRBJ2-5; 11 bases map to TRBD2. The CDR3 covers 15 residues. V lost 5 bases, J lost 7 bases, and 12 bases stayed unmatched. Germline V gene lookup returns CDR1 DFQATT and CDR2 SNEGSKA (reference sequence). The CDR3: CSAGTTSGGRGTQYF. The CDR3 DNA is TGCAGTGCTGGTACTACTAGCGGGGGACGGGGGACCCAGTACTTC.

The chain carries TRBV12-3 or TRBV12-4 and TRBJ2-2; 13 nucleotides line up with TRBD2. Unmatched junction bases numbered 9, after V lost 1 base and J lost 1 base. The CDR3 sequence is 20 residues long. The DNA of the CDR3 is TGTGCCAGCAGTTTAGGGACTAGCGGGAGTAAACTGGTGAACACCGGGGAGCTGTTTTTT. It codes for CASSLGTSGSKLVNTGELFF.

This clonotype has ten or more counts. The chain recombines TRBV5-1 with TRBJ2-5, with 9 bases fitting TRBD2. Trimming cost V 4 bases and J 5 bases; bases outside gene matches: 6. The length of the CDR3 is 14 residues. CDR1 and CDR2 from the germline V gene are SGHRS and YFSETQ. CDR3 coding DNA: TGCGCCAGCAGCGTTAGCGGGAGCGACGAGACCCAGTACTTC. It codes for CASSVSGSDETQYF. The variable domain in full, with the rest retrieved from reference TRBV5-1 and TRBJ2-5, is KAGVTQTPRYLIKTRGQQVTLSCSPISGHRSVSWYQQTPGQGLQFLFEYFSETQRNKGNFPGRFSGRQFSNSRSEMNVSTLELGDSALYLCASSVSGSDETQYFGPGTRLLVL.

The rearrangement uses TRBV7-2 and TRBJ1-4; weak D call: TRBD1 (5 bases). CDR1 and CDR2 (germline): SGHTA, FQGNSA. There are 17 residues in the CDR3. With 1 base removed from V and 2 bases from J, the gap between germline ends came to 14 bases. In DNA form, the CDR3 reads TGTGCCAGCAGCTTAGTACGGGGCACGAGGACTAATGAAAAACTGTTTTTT. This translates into CASSLVRGTRTNEKLFF.

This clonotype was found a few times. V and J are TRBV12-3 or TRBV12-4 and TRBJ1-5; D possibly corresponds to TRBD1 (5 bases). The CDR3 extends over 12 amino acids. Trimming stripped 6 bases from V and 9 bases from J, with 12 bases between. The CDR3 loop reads CASRVDGAPQHF. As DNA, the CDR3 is TGTGCCAGCAGGGTCGATGGGGCGCCCCAGCATTTT.

CDR3 residues: CSLTTGVYEQFF. The CDR3 DNA reads TGCAGCCTTACCACGGGGGTCTATGAGCAGTTCTTC. V usage is TRBV29-1 and J usage is TRBJ2-1, with a tentative D call TRBD2 (6 bases). V shed 8 bases and J shed 8 bases, with 16 bases lying between them. This CDR3 has 12 residues. In germline, CDR1 is SQVTM, CDR2 ANQGSEA.

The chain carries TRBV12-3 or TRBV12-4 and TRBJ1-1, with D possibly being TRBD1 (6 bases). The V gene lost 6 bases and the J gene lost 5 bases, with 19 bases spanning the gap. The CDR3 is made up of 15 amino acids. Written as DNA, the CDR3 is TGTGCCAGCAGACCGCTCGGACAGACAGTAACTGAAGCTTTCTTT. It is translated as CASRPLGQTVTEAFF.

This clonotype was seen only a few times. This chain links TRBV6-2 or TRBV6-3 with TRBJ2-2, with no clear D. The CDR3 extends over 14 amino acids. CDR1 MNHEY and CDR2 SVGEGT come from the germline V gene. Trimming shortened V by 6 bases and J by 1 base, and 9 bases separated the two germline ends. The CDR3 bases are TGTGCCAGCAGCCTTTTTTTGAACACCGGGGAGCTGTTTTTT. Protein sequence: CASSLFLNTGELFF.

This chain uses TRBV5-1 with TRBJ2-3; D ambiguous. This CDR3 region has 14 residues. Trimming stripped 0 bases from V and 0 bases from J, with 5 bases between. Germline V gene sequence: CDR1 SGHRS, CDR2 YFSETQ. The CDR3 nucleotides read TGCGCCAGCAGCTTGGAATTGAGCACAGATACGCAGTATTTT. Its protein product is CASSLELSTDTQYF.

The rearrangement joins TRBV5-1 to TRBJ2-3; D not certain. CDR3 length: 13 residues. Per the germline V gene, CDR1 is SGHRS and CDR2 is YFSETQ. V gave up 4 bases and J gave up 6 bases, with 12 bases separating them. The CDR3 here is CASSAVLGDTQYF. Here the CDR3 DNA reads TGCGCCAGCAGCGCGGTCCTTGGGGATACGCAGTATTTT. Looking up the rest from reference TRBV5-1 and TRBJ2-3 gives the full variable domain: KAGVTQTPRYLIKTRGQQVTLSCSPISGHRSVSWYQQTPGQGLQFLFEYFSETQRNKGNFPGRFSGRQFSNSRSEMNVSTLELGDSALYLCASSAVLGDTQYFGPGTRLTVL.

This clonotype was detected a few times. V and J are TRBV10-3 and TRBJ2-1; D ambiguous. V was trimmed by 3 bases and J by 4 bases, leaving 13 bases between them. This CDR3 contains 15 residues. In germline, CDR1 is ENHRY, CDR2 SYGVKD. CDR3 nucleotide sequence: TGTGCCATCAGTGACATTAGACTCAAGTACAATGAGCAGTTCTTC. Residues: CAISDIRLKYNEQFF.

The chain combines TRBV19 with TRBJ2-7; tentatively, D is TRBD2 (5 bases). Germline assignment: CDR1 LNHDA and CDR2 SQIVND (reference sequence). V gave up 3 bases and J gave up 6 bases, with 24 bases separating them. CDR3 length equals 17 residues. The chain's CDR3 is CASSIIGITSGPAEQYF. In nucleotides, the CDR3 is TGTGCCAGTAGTATTATAGGAATCACCAGCGGACCGGCCGAGCAGTACTTC.

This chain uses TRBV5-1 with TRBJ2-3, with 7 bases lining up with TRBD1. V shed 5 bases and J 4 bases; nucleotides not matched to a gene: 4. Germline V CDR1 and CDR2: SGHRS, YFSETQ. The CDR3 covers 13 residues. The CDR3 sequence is CASRIDRADTQYF. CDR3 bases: TGCGCCAGCAGGATAGACAGGGCAGATACGCAGTATTTT.

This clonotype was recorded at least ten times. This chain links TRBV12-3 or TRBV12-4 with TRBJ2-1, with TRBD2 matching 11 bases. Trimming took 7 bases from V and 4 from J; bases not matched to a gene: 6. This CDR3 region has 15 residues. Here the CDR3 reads CASKLLAGAYNEQFF. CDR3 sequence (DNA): TGTGCCAGCAAGCTACTAGCGGGGGCTTACAATGAGCAGTTCTTC.

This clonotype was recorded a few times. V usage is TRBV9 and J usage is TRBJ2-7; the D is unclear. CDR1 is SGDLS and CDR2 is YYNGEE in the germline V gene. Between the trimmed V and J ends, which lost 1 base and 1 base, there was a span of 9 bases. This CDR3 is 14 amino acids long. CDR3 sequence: CASSVSWGSYEQYF. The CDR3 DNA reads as TGTGCCAGCAGCGTAAGTTGGGGTTCCTACGAGCAGTACTTC.

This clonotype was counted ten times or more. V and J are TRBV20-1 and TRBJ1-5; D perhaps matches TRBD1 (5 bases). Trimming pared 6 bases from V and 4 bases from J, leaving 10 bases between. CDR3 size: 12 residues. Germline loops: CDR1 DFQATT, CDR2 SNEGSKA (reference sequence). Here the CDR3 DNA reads TGCAGTGCGGGGCAGCAAAATCAGCCCCAGCATTTT. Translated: CSAGQQNQPQHF.

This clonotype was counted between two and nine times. CDR3 residues: CSVELKGYNEQFF. The CDR3 DNA reads TGCAGCGTTGAATTGAAGGGCTACAATGAGCAGTTCTTC. The chain is built from TRBV29-1 and TRBJ2-1, with D unresolved. Trimming removed 2 bases from V and 3 bases from J, with 8 bases in between. Germline loops: CDR1 SQVTM, CDR2 ANQGSEA. The CDR3 covers 13 residues.

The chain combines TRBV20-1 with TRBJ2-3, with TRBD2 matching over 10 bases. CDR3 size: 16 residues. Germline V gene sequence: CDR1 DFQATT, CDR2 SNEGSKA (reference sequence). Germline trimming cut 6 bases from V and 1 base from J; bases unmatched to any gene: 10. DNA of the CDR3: TGCAGTGCAGACACATCCGGGACTAGCGGCACAGATACGCAGTATTTT. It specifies CSADTSGTSGTDTQYF.

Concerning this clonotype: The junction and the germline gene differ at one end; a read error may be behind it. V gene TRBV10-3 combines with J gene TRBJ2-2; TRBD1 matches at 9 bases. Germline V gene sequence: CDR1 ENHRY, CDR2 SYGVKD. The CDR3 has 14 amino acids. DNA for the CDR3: TGTGCCACCCAGACAGGGGGGGACACCGGGGAGCCGTTTTTT. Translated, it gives CATQTGGDTGEPFF.

In DNA form, the CDR3 reads TGTGCCATCAGTGAGATCTGGGCGGGAGGTAAGGGGAATGAGCAGTTCTTC. It is translated as CAISEIWAGGKGNEQFF. The chain has TRBV10-3 and TRBJ2-1, with TRBD2 matching 8 bases. V dropped 2 bases and J dropped 7; count of bases not matched to a gene: 13. The CDR3 length is 17 residues. Germline CDR1 and CDR2: ENHRY and SYGVKD.

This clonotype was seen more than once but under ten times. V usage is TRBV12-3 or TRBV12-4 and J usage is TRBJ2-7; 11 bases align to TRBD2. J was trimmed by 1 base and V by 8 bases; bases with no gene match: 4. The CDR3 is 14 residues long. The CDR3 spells CASCLAGGSYEQYF. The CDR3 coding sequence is TGTGCCAGCTGCCTAGCGGGAGGATCCTACGAGCAGTACTTC.

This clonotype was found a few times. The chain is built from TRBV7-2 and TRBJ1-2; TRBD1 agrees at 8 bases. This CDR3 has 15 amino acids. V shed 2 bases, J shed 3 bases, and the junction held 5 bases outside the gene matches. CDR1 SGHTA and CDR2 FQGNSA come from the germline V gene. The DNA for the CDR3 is TGTGCCAGCAGCTTATGGGCAGGGGGCGACTATGGCTACACCTTC. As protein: CASSLWAGGDYGYTF.

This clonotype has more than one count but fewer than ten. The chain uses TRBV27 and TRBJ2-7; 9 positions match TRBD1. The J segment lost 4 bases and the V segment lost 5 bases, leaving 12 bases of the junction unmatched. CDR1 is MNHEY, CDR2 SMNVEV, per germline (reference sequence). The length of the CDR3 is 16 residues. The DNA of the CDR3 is TGTGCCAGCAGTCTAACCGCACCGGGACAGGGTTACGAGCAGTACTTC. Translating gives CASSLTAPGQGYEQYF.

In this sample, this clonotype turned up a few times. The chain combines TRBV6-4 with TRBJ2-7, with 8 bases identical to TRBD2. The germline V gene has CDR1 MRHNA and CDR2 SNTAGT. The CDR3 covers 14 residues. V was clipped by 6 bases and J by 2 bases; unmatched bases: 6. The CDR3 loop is CASSPQAGAYEQYF. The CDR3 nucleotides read TGTGCCAGCAGCCCCCAAGCGGGAGCCTACGAGCAGTACTTC.

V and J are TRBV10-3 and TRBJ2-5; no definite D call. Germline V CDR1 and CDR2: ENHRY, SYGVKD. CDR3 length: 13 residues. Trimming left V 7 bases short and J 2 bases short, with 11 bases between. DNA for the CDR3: TGTGCCATCACGGCTACTCCGCAAGAGACCCAGTACTTC. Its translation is CAITATPQETQYF.